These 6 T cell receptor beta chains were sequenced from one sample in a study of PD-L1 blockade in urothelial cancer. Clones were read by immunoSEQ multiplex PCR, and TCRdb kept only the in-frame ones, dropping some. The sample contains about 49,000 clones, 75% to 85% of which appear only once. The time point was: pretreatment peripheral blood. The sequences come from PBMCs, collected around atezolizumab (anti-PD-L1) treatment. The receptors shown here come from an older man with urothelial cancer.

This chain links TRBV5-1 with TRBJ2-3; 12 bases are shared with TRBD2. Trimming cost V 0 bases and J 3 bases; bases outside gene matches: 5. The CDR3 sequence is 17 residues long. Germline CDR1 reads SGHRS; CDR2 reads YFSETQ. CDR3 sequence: CASSLGSTSGSTDTQYF. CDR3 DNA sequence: TGCGCCAGCAGCTTGGGGTCGACTAGCGGGAGTACAGATACGCAGTATTTT.

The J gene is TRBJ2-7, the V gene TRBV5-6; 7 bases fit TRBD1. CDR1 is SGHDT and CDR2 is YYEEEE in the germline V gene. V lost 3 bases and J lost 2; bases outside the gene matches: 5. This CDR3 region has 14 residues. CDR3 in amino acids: CASSWTGVPYEQYF. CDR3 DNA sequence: TGTGCCAGCAGCTGGACAGGAGTCCCCTACGAGCAGTACTTC.

The DNA for the CDR3 is TGTGCCAGCAACCCGGGACAGATGAACACCGGGGAGCTGTTTTTT. Translated, it gives CASNPGQMNTGELFF. The chain couples TRBV2 to TRBJ2-2; TRBD1 matches at 7 bases. Germline CDR1 and CDR2: SNHLY and FYNNEI. V was pared by 7 bases and J by 1 base, with 6 bases of the junction left unmatched. The length of the CDR3 is 15 residues.

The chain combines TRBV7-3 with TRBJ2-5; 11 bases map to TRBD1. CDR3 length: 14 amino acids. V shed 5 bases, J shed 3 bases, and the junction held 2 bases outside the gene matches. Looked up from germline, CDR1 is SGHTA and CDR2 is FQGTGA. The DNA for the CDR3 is TGTGCCAGCAGCCGGGACAGGGGGGAAGAGACCCAGTACTTC. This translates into CASSRDRGEETQYF.

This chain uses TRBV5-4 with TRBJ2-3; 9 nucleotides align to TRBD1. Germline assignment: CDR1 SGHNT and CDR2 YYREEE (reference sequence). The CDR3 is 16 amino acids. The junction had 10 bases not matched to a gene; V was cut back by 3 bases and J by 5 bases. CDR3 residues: CASSSPGQGFIDTQYF. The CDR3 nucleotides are TGTGCCAGCAGCTCACCGGGACAGGGTTTTATAGATACGCAGTATTTT.

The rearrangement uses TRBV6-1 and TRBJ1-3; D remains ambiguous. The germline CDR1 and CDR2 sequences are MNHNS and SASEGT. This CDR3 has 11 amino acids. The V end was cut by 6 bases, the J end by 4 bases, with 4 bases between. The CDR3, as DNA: TGTGCCAGCAGGGAGGGAAACACCATATATTTT. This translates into CASREGNTIYF.